In its sample, the clone carrying this T cell receptor (beta chain) ranks as medium-sized. Its antigen remains unidentified. This entry belongs to a study of molecular identifiers for immune sequencing clone quantification. As for the study in general: Five portions were made in replicates from RNA of around 20,000 or 100,000 naive CD8 cells, and four underwent sequencing.

J lost 0 bases, V lost 4 bases, and 17 bases had no gene match. CDR1 and CDR2 from the germline V gene are SQVTM and ANQGSEA. The CDR3 totals 20 residues. TCRdb redid the calling of the PCR reads with MiXCR, one entry per CDR3 protein. The sample comprises tens of thousands of distinct CDR3 sequences, about a fifth of which are singletons, and approximately 1.1% rests with the top ten. Study findings and constraints: Barcode sharing among identical TCR molecules could make large clones appear smaller. Clones above 20 RNA copies held over 99% of effector molecules, under 1% in naive cells.

Naive CD8 T cells, phenotype CD8+CD4-CCR7+CD45RA+, were sorted. Sequenced sample: naive CD8+ T cells from blood, with Jurkat cell RNA spiked in. Sample subset: FACS-sorted CD8+CD4-CCR7+CD45RA+ naive T cells. This clonotype originated in a human donor in good health. Some libraries in this study had Jurkat cell RNA spiked in. The chain recombines TRBV29-1 with TRBJ2-3, with TRBD2 matching 12 bases. CDR3 sequence: CSVVSGILAGGPLSTDTQYF. The CDR3 nucleotides read TGCAGCGTTGTTTCGGGAATACTAGCGGGGGGCCCACTTAGCACAGATACGCAGTATTTT.